The present TCR beta chain was sequenced within a study of cytomegalovirus exposure and HLA in healthy donors. At the level of the study: Approximately 180 million T cells yielded approximately 100 million unique TCR beta sequences, as an earlier analysis found.

Primers for the PCR totalled 60 Vbeta and 13 Jbeta. Data came from immunoSEQ multiplex PCR; TCRdb stores just in-frame clones and leaves some out. The data show some 150,000 clones, with 65% to 80% seen just once and roughly 1.9% held by the top ten. This CDR3 is 16 amino acids long. Germline CDR1 and CDR2: ENHRY and SYGVKD. V was pared by 0 bases and J by 3 bases, with 11 bases between. Whereas donors were nominally healthy upon sampling, unrecorded immune exposures were probable. On this clone itself: The antigen remains undetermined.

General observations from the study: From TCR beta sequences, most subjects' HLA-A and HLA-B alleles were reportedly predicted accurately. A later analysis linked a missense variant in DCLRE1C to the trimming of TCR beta V and J genes.

What was sequenced was PBMCs. The origin of this receptor is a man between 35 and 55 years old in good health and CMV-seronegative. This sequence joins TRBV10-3 and TRBJ2-2; D is perhaps TRBD1 (6 bases). CDR3: CAISESNQGYTGELFF. Here the CDR3 DNA reads TGTGCCATCAGTGAGTCGAATCAGGGGTACACCGGGGAGCTGTTTTTT.